The clone carrying this TCR beta chain was counted between two and nine times. Its antigen is still unknown. The data belong to a study of beta chain features in type 1 diabetes. The study, taken as a whole, reports: Type 1 diabetes patients had moderately but significantly shorter TCRB CDR3s in all four CD4+ subsets.

CDR3 length: 17 amino acids. Germline V gene data show CDR1 as SEHNR and CDR2 as FQNEAQ (reference sequence). V gave up 0 bases and J gave up 4 bases, with 17 bases separating them. Every bit of the isolated RNA underwent reverse transcription, so sequencing read expressed TCRB transcripts. Sequencing was performed with immunoSEQ multiplex PCR; in TCRdb, only in-frame clones are kept and a portion is missing. The sample yields around 340,000 clones, about a tenth seen once. J is TRBJ2-3 and V is TRBV7-9; D remains unclear. The sequence was collected from a man aged 25 to 40 with type 1 diabetes. The source material was central memory CD4+ T cells from blood. The DNA of the CDR3 is TGTGCCAGCAGCTTAGCAAGTCTCCAACGCTTGGCAGATACGCAGTATTTT. It specifies CASSLASLQRLADTQYF.